This TCR beta chain was identified in a study of STAT5B mutations in CD4+ large granular lymphocyte leukemia. Some clones are missing from TCRdb's copy, which holds only in-frame ones; the method was immunoSEQ multiplex PCR. The sample lists approximately 30,000 clones, around 76% occurring once. There are a few counts of this clone. The CDR3 has 15 residues. Trimming took off 4 bases at V and 2 bases at J, with 15 bases between the two ends. Germline lookup yields CDR1 SGHRS and CDR2 YFSETQ. This sequence originates from a human donor in good health. Sequenced input: CD4+ T cells from blood buffy coats. The chain carries TRBV5-1 and TRBJ1-1, with D unresolved. CDR3 sequence: CASSQDGAGNTEAFF. The DNA for the CDR3 is TGCGCCAGCAGCCAGGACGGAGCCGGTAACACTGAAGCTTTCTTT.